The clone carrying this T cell receptor (beta chain) was recorded many times. The target antigen is unknown. Researchers attached unique molecular identifiers to individual cDNA molecules. Via MiXCR, TCRdb re-called the 5' RACE reads, giving one row per CDR3 protein. The sample has about 43,000 distinct CDR3 sequences; approximately 10% are singletons. The data are from a study of early T cells in non-severe SARS-CoV-2 infection. At the level of the study: The chains were unpaired, and the sequenced material was bulk RNA from unsorted whole blood. Study-wide findings and caveats: Private and CD4 specificities were missed by VDJdb matching, skewed to anti-spike CD8.

This CDR3 spans 15 amino acids. Germline-derived CDR1 and CDR2 are SGHTA and FQGNSA. V lost 4 bases and J 3 bases, leaving 15 bases between the germline ends. Sequencing was done on a sample of whole blood. The chain couples TRBV7-2 to TRBJ2-5, with TRBD2 as a possible D gene (6 bases). This clonotype was obtained from an adult who was a healthcare worker with PCR-confirmed SARS-CoV-2 infection or an uninfected control (not recorded which). CDR3 nucleotides: TGTGCCAGCAGCTCTCCGGGACTCCTGAAAGAGACCCAGTACTTC. Translation: CASSSPGLLKETQYF.